This TCR beta chain stems from a study of CD8+ T cells in alopecia areata. With regard to this clone: What it binds is unknown.

V was pared by 5 bases and J by 1 base, with 13 bases between. The CDR3 loop spans 15 amino acids. In germline, CDR1 is LGHNA, CDR2 YSLEER. The treatment is: oral pan-JAK inhibitor, 5-10 mg twice daily. The sorting of PBMCs gave CD4+ and CD8+ T cells. Extracted RNA was reverse transcribed, and the resulting cDNA served as sequencing template. TCRdb's table, derived via immunoSEQ multiplex PCR, lists solely in-frame clones and lacks some. This sample has under 150,000 clones, with over 55% found just once. Whole-study results and caveats: Scalp clonality and expanded CD8+ clones among the top 100 showed significant decreases with tofacitinib. In patients, TCRs were shared less clearly than in mice, and HLA may possibly be involved. Compared with normal scalp, lesional scalp had higher clonality and more expanded CD8+ clones.

The TCR was taken from a human donor with alopecia areata. The J gene is TRBJ2-3, the V gene TRBV4-3; D is possibly TRBD1 or TRBD2 (6 bases each). This specimen was CD4+ T cells sorted from blood, taken at week 4, from a patient treated with tofacitinib. The chain's CDR3 is CASSGKRGRTDTQYF. The CDR3 DNA follows: TGCGCCAGCAGCGGCAAACGGGGGCGCACAGATACGCAGTATTTT.